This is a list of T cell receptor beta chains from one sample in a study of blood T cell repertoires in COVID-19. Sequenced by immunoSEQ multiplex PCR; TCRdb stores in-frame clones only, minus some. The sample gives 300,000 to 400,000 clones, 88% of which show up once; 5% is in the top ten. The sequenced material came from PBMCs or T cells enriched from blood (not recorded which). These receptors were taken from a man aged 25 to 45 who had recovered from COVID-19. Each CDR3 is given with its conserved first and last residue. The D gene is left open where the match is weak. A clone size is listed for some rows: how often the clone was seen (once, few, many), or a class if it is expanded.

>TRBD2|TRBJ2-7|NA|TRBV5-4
CASSVGLAETYEQYF
TGTGCCAGCAGCGTCGGACTAGCGGAAACCTACGAGCAGTACTTC
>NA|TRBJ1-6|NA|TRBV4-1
CASSQRTLESPLHF
TGCGCCAGCAGCCAACGGACATTGGAATCACCCCTCCACTTT
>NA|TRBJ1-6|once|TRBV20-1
CSASTPWSSYNSPLHF
TGCAGTGCTAGTACCCCCTGGAGCTCCTATAATTCACCCCTCCACTTT
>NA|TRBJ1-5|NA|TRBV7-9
CASSLGTGQNSNQPQHF
TGTGCCAGCAGCTTAGGAACAGGGCAGAATAGCAATCAGCCCCAGCATTTT
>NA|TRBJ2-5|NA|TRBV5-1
CASSVRGLGDPQYF
TGCGCCAGCAGCGTCAGGGGCCTCGGGGATCCCCAGTACTTC
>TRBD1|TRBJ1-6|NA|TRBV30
CAWSPGITGESPLHF
TGTGCCTGGAGTCCGGGGATTACAGGGGAATCACCCCTCCACTTT
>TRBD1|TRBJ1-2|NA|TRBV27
CASSLLGTESNYGYTF
TGTGCCAGCAGTTTACTAGGGACAGAATCTAACTATGGCTACACCTTC
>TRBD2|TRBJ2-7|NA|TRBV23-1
CASSHPVGGSDEQYF
TGCGCCAGCAGTCATCCTGTGGGGGGGAGCGACGAGCAGTACTTC
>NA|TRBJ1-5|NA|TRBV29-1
CSVAGGYSNQPQHF
TGCAGCGTCGCGGGGGGCTATAGCAATCAGCCCCAGCATTTT
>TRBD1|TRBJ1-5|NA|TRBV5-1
CASSLGQGSQPQHF
TGCGCCAGCAGCTTGGGACAGGGGTCTCAGCCCCAGCATTTT
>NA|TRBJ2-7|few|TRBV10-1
CASSESITDYFEQYF
TGCGCCAGCAGTGAGTCGATTACAGATTATTTTGAGCAGTACTTC
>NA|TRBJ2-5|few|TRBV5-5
CASSLRATVPPETQYF
TGTGCCAGCAGCTTGAGGGCGACAGTCCCTCCAGAGACCCAGTACTTC
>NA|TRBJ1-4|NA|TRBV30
CAWSFSGGTNEKLFF
TGTGCCTGGAGTTTCTCGGGGGGTACTAATGAAAAACTGTTTTTT
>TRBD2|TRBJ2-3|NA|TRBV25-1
CASSESGGVADTQYF
TGTGCCAGCAGTGAATCCGGGGGGGTGGCAGATACGCAGTATTTT
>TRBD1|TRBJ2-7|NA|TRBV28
CASSPQGGSVNEQYF
TGTGCCAGCAGTCCACAGGGGGGTTCAGTCAACGAGCAGTACTTC
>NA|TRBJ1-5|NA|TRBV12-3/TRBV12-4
CASRPTGYQPQHF
TGTGCCAGCAGACCCACAGGGTACCAGCCCCAGCATTTT
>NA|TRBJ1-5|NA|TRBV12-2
CASRQSSQFQPQHF
TGTGCAAGTCGTCAAAGTTCACAGTTTCAGCCCCAGCATTTT
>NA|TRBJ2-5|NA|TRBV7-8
CASSSIETQYF
TGTGCCAGCAGTTCTATAGAGACCCAGTACTTC
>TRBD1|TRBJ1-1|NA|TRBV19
CASSRKTGGKNTEAFF
TGTGCCAGTAGTAGAAAGACAGGGGGCAAGAACACTGAAGCTTTCTTT
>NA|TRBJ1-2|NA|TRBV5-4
CASSNRENYGYTF
TGTGCCAGCAGCAACAGGGAGAACTATGGCTACACCTTC
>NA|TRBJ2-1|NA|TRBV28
CASSSFYNEQFF
TGTGCCAGCAGTTCCTTTTACAATGAGCAGTTCTTC
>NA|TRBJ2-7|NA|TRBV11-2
CASSLGWSRGPSYEQYF
TGTGCCAGCAGCTTAGGCTGGTCGCGGGGGCCCTCCTACGAGCAGTACTTC
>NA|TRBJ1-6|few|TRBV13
CASSLQTGSYNSPLHF
TGTGCCAGCAGCCTACAGACAGGCTCCTATAATTCACCCCTCCACTTT
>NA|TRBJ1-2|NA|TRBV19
CASRGVYGYTF
TGTGCCAGTAGAGGAGTTTATGGCTACACCTTC
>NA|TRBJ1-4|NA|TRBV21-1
CASSTTLEGANEKLFF
TGTGCCAGCAGTACTACCCTGGAGGGAGCTAATGAAAAACTGTTTTTT
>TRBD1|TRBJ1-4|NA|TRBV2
CASMGQGDEKLFF
TGTGCCAGCATGGGACAGGGGGATGAAAAACTGTTTTTT
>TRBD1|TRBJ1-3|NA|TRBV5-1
CASRQGLSTGNTIYF
TGCGCCAGTCGACAGGGGCTAAGTACTGGAAACACCATATATTTT
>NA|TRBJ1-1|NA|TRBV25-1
CASSVGHTNTEAFF
TGTGCCAGCAGTGTTGGACACACGAACACTGAAGCTTTCTTT
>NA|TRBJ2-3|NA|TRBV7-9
CASSQDVGDTDTQYF
TGTGCCAGCAGCCAAGATGTAGGGGACACAGATACGCAGTATTTT
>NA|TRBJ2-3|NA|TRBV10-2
CASSESRGTDTQYF
TGCGCCAGCAGTGAGTCTAGGGGGACAGATACGCAGTATTTT
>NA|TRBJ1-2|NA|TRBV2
CASSDLTRTGFYGYTF
TGTGCCAGCAGCGATTTAACGAGGACGGGGTTCTATGGCTACACCTTC
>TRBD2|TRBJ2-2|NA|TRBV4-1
CASSLTSGAGELFF
TGCGCCAGCAGCCTTACAAGCGGGGCCGGGGAGCTGTTTTTT
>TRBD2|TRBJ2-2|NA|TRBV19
CASSHLTSGGASGELFF
TGTGCCAGTAGTCACCTCACTAGCGGGGGGGCCAGCGGGGAGCTGTTTTTT
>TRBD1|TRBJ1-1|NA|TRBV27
CASSLRSQGGNTEAFF
TGTGCCAGCAGTTTAAGGAGTCAGGGGGGGAACACTGAAGCTTTCTTT
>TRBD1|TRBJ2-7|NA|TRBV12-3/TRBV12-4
CASSLTGGEQYF
TGTGCCAGCAGTTTGACAGGGGGCGAGCAGTACTTC
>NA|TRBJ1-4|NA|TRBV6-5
CASSYAGEKLFF
TGTGCCAGCAGTTACGCGGGTGAAAAACTGTTTTTT
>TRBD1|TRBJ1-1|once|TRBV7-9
CASSIRTGSEEAFF
TGTGCCAGCAGCATACGGACAGGCTCCGAGGAAGCTTTCTTT
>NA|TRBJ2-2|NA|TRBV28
CASSSPSEDYAGELFF
TGTGCCAGCAGTTCCCCTAGCGAAGACTACGCCGGGGAGCTGTTTTTT
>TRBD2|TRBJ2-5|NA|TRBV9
CASTQTSGGAGETQYF
TGTGCCAGCACCCAGACTAGCGGGGGGGCGGGAGAGACCCAGTACTTC
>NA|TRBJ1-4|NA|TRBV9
CASSPYGGSTNEKLFF
TGTGCCAGCAGCCCATATGGGGGGTCAACTAATGAAAAACTGTTTTTT
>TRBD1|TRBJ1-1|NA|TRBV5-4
CASSPGQNMNTEAFF
TGTGCCAGCAGCCCGGGACAGAACATGAACACTGAAGCTTTCTTT
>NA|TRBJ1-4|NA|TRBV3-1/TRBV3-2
CASSLRTYTNEKLFF
TGTGCCAGCAGCCTCAGGACATATACTAATGAAAAACTGTTTTTT
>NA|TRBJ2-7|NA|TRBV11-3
CASSLGTAYEQYF
TGTGCCAGCAGCTTAGGGACAGCTTACGAGCAGTACTTC
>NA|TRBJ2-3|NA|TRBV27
CASSKALGAPTDTQYF
TGTGCCAGCAGCAAGGCACTGGGGGCACCCACAGATACGCAGTATTTT
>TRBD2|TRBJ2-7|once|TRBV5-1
CASSSGGSPYEQYF
TGCGCCAGCAGCTCGGGAGGCAGTCCCTACGAGCAGTACTTC
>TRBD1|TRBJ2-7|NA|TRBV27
CASSLLGTGTYEQYF
TGTGCCAGCAGTTTATTAGGGACAGGCACCTACGAGCAGTACTTC
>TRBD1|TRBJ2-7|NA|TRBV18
CASSPGTGGSYEQYF
TGTGCCAGCTCACCAGGGACAGGGGGATCCTACGAGCAGTACTTC
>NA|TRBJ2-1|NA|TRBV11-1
CASSPGGPTVVF
TGTGCCAGCAGCCCCGGGGGGCCGACCGTTGTCTTC
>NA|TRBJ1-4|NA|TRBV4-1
CASSQLSGIDNEKLFF
TGCGCCAGCAGCCAACTATCGGGGATCGATAATGAAAAACTGTTTTTT
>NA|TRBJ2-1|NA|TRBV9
CASSGGPASNEQFF
TGTGCCAGCAGCGGAGGTCCGGCGAGCAATGAGCAGTTCTTC
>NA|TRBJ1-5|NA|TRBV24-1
CATSEGSSNQPQHF
TGTGCCACCAGCGAGGGATCAAGCAATCAGCCCCAGCATTTT
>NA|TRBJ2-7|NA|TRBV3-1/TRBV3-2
CASSQHREILYEQYF
TGTGCCAGCAGCCAGCACAGGGAAATCTTGTACGAGCAGTACTTC
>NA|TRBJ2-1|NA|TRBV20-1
CSASGDQGFNNEQFF
TGCAGTGCTAGTGGGGATCAGGGTTTTAACAATGAGCAGTTCTTC
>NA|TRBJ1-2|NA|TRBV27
CASSPQPNYGYTF
TGTGCCAGCAGTCCACAGCCTAACTATGGCTACACCTTC
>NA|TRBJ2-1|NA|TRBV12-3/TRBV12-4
CATLDRGEQFF
TGTGCAACTCTCGATCGAGGTGAGCAGTTCTTC